This TCR beta chain was sequenced in a study of blood T cell repertoires in COVID-19. TCRdb keeps only in-frame clones here, not all; method: immunoSEQ multiplex PCR. The repertoire holds over 250,000 clones, 88% seen once, with just under 1% in the top ten. The germline gives CDR1 SGDLS, CDR2 YYNGEE. The CDR3 covers 16 residues. V was pared by 2 bases and J by 3 bases, with 17 bases between. This clone was counted between two and nine times. The sequenced sample was peripheral blood. The clonotype originates from a woman in her forties who had recovered from COVID-19. The rearrangement links TRBV9 to TRBJ1-2; D gene uncertain. CDR3 loop: CASSVGFPVGDYGYTF. DNA of the CDR3: TGTGCCAGCAGCGTTGGTTTCCCCGTCGGGGACTATGGCTACACCTTC.